The 8 T cell receptor beta chains given below trace back to one sample, sequenced in a study of blood T cell repertoires in COVID-19. Profiled with immunoSEQ multiplex PCR; TCRdb holds only in-frame clones, not every one. Of hundreds of thousands of clones listed, around 83% are singletons. The sample comprised peripheral blood. These TCRs come from a man older than 75 with acute or convalescent COVID-19.

This clone was recorded once. V usage is TRBV5-1 and J usage is TRBJ1-3; D gene ambiguous. This CDR3 spans 16 amino acids. V was pared by 1 base and J by 3 bases, with 14 bases between. Germline V gene sequence: CDR1 SGHRS, CDR2 YFSETQ. DNA for the CDR3: TGCGCCAGCAGCTTGACCCCCGCGGGGATTGGAAACACCATATATTTT. This translates into CASSLTPAGIGNTIYF.

The chain has TRBV27 and TRBJ1-4; TRBD1 might be the D (6 bases). V gave up 10 bases and J gave up 4 bases, with 16 bases separating them. The germline V gene encodes CDR1 MNHEY and CDR2 SMNVEV (reference sequence). This CDR3 region has 14 residues. CDR3 in DNA: TGTGCCACCAAAGGGAGGGGGAGTAATGAAAAACTGTTTTTT. Its translation: CATKGRGSNEKLFF.

V and J are TRBV5-6 and TRBJ1-2; D is perhaps TRBD1 (6 bases). Germline V gene data show CDR1 as SGHDT and CDR2 as YYEEEE. This CDR3 comprises 14 residues. V was pared by 4 bases and J by 4 bases, with 14 bases between. This CDR3 reads CASSPRTVSYGYTF. CDR3 nucleotides: TGTGCCAGCAGCCCAAGGACAGTTAGCTATGGCTACACCTTC. Variable domain in full (rest from reference TRBV5-6 and TRBJ1-2): DAGVTQSPTHLIKTRGQQVTLRCSPKSGHDTVSWYQQALGQGPQFIFQYYEEEERQRGNFPDRFSGHQFPNYSSELNVNALLLGDSALYLCASSPRTVSYGYTFGSGTRLTVV.

The genes are TRBV2 and TRBJ2-2; D not certain. The germline CDR1 and CDR2 sequences are SNHLY and FYNNEI. The CDR3 length is 14 residues. Trimming left V 11 bases short and J 0 bases short, with 13 bases between. CDR3 amino acids: CASHIHPNTGELFF. The CDR3 nucleotides read TGTGCCTCGCACATACATCCGAACACCGGGGAGCTGTTTTTT.

CDR3 nucleotides: TGTGCCAGCAGAGGGACAGCCACATACGAGCAGTACTTC. Amino acid sequence: CASRGTATYEQYF. The rearrangement links TRBV27 to TRBJ2-7; 7 nucleotides match TRBD1. CDR3 length: 13 residues. Per the germline V gene, CDR1 is MNHEY and CDR2 is SMNVEV (reference sequence). Germline trimming cut 6 bases from V and 4 bases from J; bases unmatched to any gene: 6.

This chain connects TRBV27 to TRBJ1-6; D not certain. Between the trimmed V and J ends, which lost 7 bases and 6 bases, there was a span of 13 bases. The CDR3 is made up of 14 amino acids. Germline V gene data show CDR1 as MNHEY and CDR2 as SMNVEV (reference sequence). The CDR3 bases are TGTGCCAGCACCCGAGGATCACTTAATTCACCCCTCCACTTT. As protein: CASTRGSLNSPLHF.

The chain couples TRBV10-1 to TRBJ1-2; TRBD1 agrees at 9 bases. The germline CDR1 and CDR2 sequences are WNHNN and SYGVQD (reference sequence). The V and J ends lost 5 bases and 3 bases, in that order; junction bases with no gene match: 1. The CDR3 extends over 13 amino acids. The CDR3 DNA follows: TGCGCCAGCAGTCGGGACAGGGACTATGGCTACACCTTC. It is translated as CASSRDRDYGYTF.

This sequence joins TRBV5-1 and TRBJ2-7, with 7 positions matching TRBD1. Trimming cost V 1 base and J 3 bases; bases outside gene matches: 1. The CDR3 extends over 13 amino acids. The germline V gene encodes CDR1 SGHRS and CDR2 YFSETQ. CDR3 sequence reads: CASSLQGDYEQYF. CDR3 sequence (DNA): TGCGCCAGCAGCTTGCAGGGGGACTACGAGCAGTACTTC.